This T cell receptor beta chain was sequenced for a study of T cells after yellow fever vaccination. TCR cDNA was made by 5'RACE template switching, adding a universal primer site and UMIs. MiXCR, applied by TCRdb to the 5' RACE reads, yields one record per CDR3 protein. The profile covers approximately 300,000 distinct CDR3 sequences, with roughly a tenth appearing a single time and over 3% taken by the ten largest. Many counts were recorded for this clonotype. Its antigen is unknown. Whole-study findings and limits: Although the secondary response was weaker, it peaked faster, at day 5 versus 15. Within FACS-sorted repertoires, abundant clonotypes contaminating from the bulk population could be present.

The germline gives CDR1 SQVTM, CDR2 ANQGSEA. The CDR3 contains 17 residues. V gave up 1 base and J gave up 0 bases, with 16 bases separating them. This rearrangement joins TRBV29-1 to TRBJ2-1; perhaps D is TRBD1 or TRBD2 (5 bases each). The sample was CD4+ T cells sorted from PBMCs, taken 45 days after the yellow fever booster vaccination. The TCR was taken from a man aged 18 to 35 who received the YFV17D yellow fever vaccine. CDR3 in DNA: TGCAGCGTTGAAGGCTATCTCGCGAGGGGCTCCTACAATGAGCAGTTCTTC. This sequence encodes CSVEGYLARGSYNEQFF.